This T cell receptor beta chain was documented in a study of beta chain features in type 1 diabetes. This clone was seen at least ten times. Other DNA sequences in this sample translate to the same CDR3. The isolated RNA, all of it, was reverse transcribed, so expressed TCRB transcripts were what got sequenced. Produced via immunoSEQ multiplex PCR; TCRdb's table is partial and in-frame only. The repertoire includes about 150,000 clones, around 8% of them detected once, and approximately 0.69% sits in the top ten. CDR1 KGHSH and CDR2 LQKENI come from the germline V gene. Trimming took 2 bases from V and 2 from J, leaving 10 bases between them. The CDR3 spans 15 residues.

The rearrangement uses TRBV18 and TRBJ1-5; TRBD1 is a possible D gene (5 bases). The source material was central memory CD4+ T cells from blood. This TCR was sampled from a man aged 18 to 30 in good health. CDR3 DNA: TGTGCCAGCTCACCAGGTGGAGGGGGCAATCAGCCCCAGCATTTT. The encoded protein is CASSPGGGGNQPQHF.